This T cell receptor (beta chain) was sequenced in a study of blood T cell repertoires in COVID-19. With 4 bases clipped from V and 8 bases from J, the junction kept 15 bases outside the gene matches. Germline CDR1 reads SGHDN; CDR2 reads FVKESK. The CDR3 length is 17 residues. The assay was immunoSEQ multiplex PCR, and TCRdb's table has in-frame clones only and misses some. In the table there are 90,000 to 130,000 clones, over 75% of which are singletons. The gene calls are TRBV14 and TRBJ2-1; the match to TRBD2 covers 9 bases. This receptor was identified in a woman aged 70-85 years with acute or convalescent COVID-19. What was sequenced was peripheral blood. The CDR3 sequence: CASSPLGSGGGAHEQFF. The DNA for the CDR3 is TGTGCCAGCAGCCCCCTGGGGTCGGGCGGGGGGGCCCATGAGCAGTTCTTC.